This T cell receptor (beta chain) emerged from a study of blood T cell repertoires in COVID-19. Turning to the study itself: Italy, Spain and the United States were the sources of the convalescent and acute COVID-19 samples. PBMCs, B-cell-depleted T cells, or T cells provided the cDNA or gDNA that made up the material.

Turning to this clone: The junction differs from germline at one of its ends, possibly a read error.

Per the study methods: Cell counts per sample came from amplifying reference gene primers. The data were produced by immunoSEQ multiplex PCR, yet TCRdb's version contains in-frame clones alone and is incomplete. V and J calls and clone size are as listed in that table; D and trimming were resolved from the DNA. The table records 100,000 to 150,000 clones, over 75% of them present only once. Germline V lookup: CDR1 DFQATT, CDR2 SNEGSKA (reference sequence). The CDR3 is made up of 17 amino acids. This chain joins TRBV20-1 and TRBJ1-5; 8 nucleotides align to TRBD1. Sequencing was performed on peripheral blood. The clonotype originates from an elderly man with active or convalescent COVID-19. The CDR3 DNA follows: TGCAGTCCTAGTGGGACAGGCGCTCGGGATAGCAATCAGCCCCAGCATTTT. This encodes CSPSGTGARDSNQPQHF.